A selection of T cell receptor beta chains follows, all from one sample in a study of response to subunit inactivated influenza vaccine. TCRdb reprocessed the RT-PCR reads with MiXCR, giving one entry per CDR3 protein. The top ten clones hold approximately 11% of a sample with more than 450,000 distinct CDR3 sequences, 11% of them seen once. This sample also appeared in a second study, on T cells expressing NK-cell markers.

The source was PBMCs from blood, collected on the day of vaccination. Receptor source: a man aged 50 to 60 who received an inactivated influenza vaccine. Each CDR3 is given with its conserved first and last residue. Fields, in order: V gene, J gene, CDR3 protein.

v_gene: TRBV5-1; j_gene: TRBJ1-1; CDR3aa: CASSFHVNTEAFF
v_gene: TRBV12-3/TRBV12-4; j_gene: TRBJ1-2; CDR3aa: CASSFGDRPYGYTF
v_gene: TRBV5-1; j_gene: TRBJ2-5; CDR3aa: CASTFGAWTASQETQYF
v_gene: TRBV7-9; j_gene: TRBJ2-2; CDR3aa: CASDRLHDGAWISTNTGELFF
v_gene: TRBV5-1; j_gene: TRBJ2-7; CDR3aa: CASSFTTNYEQYF
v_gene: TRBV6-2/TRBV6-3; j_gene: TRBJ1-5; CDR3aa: CASSYSAGEQPQHF
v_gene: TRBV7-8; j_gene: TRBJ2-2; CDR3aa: CASSLVRPPRTGELFF
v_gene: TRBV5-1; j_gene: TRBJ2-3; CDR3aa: CASSLVGGQVTDTQYF
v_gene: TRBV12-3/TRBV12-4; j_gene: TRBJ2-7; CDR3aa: CASSPGLAGYEQYF
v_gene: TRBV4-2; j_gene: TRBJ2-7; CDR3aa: CASSQEGGVDEQYF
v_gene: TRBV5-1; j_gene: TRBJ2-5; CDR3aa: CASSWTSGEETQYF
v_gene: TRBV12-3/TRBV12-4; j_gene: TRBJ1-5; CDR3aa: CASTTGTRSQPQHF
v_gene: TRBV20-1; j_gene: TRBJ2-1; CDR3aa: CSAPDRVNEQFF
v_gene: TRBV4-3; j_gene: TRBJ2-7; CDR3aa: CASSLRLGYEQYF
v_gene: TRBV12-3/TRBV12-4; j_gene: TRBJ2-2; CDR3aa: CASSLGSPNTGELFF
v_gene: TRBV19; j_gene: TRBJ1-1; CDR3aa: CASSMRESNTEAFF
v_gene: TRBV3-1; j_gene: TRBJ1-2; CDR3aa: CASSRDRVQNHGYTF
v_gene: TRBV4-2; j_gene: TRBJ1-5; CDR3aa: CASSQTTGVGQPQHF
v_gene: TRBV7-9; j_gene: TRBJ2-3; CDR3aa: CASSLLRGGETDTQYF
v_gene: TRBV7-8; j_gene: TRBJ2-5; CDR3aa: CASSPGTSGRVETQYF
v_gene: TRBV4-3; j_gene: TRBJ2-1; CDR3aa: CASSQERLGSYNEQFF
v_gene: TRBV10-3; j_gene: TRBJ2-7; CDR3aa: CAISESRNEQYF
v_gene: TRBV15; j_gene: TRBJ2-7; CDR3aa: CATSRVGGAHEQYF
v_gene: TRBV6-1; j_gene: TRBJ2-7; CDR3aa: CASSGPLAGGRTYEQYF
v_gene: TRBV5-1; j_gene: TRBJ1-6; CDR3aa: CASSLGTGGNNSPLHF
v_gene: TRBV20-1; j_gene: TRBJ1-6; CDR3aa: CSARHGNSPLHF
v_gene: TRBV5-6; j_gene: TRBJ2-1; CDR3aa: CASTMGLAGSRQQFF
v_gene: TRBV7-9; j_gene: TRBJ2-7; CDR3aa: CASSFTTSYEQYF
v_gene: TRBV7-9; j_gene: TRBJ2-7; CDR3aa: CASSLSGDRGGRHEQYF
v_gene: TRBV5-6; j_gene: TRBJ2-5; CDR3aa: CASSWQGARLEETQYF
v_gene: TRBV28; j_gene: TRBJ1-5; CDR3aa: CASFEGSQPQHF
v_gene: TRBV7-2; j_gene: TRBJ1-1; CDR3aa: CASSLAYEATNTEAFF
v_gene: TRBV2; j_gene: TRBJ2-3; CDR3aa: CASSRTLTSTDTQYF
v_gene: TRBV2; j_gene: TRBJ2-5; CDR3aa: CASRRTGGVETQYF
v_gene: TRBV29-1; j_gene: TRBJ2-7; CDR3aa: CSGEDRDYEQYF
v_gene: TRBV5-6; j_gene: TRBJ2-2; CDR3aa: CASSSYRTGFGTGELFF
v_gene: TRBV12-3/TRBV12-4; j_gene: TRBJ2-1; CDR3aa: CASRQFTGYSYNEQFF
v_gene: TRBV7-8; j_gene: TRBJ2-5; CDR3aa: CASSLGQGALETQYF
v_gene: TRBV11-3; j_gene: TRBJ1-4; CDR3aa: CARRQGEKLFF
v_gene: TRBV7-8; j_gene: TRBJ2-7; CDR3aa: CASSQIPRTGTYEQYF
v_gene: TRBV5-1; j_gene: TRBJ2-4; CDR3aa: CASSLEGPKNIQYF
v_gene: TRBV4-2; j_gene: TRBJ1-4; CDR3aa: CASSQDLEQVGDEKLFF
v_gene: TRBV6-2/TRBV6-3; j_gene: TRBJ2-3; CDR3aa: CASSTLGHSTDTQYF
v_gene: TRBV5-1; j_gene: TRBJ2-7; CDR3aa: CASSLEAYSYEQYF
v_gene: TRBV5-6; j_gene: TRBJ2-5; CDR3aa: CASSLLQQETQYF
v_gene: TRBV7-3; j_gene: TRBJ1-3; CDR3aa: CASSLVGAAAGNTIYF
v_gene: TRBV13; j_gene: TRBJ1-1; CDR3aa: CASSYDRGSNTEAFF
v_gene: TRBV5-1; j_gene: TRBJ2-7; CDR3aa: CASSLVQGGNEQYF
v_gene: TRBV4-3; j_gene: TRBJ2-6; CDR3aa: CASSQEANSGANVLTF
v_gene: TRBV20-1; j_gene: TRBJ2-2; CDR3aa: CSARDIRGIAGELFF
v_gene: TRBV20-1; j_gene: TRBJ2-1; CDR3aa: CSARDGLAGGYNEQFF
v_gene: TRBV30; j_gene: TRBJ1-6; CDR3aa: CAWKVQGESPLHF